The text below deals with one T cell receptor (beta chain). As yet, its antigen is unknown. The sample is drawn from a study of cytomegalovirus exposure and HLA in healthy donors. The study ran its PCR with 60 Vbeta and 13 Jbeta primers. Profiled with immunoSEQ multiplex PCR; TCRdb holds only in-frame clones, not every one. The sample holds some 170,000 clones; about 71% are singletons and the top ten take under 3.5%. The study, taken as a whole, reports: It was assumed in the presence/absence analyses that sequencing depth was roughly uniform across donors. TCR beta sequences numbering 16,951 were associated with HLA alleles at 0.05 false discovery rate in a later analysis.

V shed 5 bases and J shed 7 bases, with 18 bases lying between them. Germline V gene sequence: CDR1 SEHNR, CDR2 FQNEAQ (reference sequence). This CDR3 contains 15 residues. The receptor was derived from a woman in her thirties in good health and CMV-seronegative. The rearrangement uses TRBV7-9 and TRBJ2-4, with D perhaps matching TRBD2 (6 bases). The specimen was PBMCs. CDR3 in amino acids: CASSNRGGASNIQYF. In nucleotides, the CDR3 is TGTGCCAGCAGCAATAGAGGCGGGGCTAGCAACATTCAGTACTTC.